Presented here are 9 T cell receptor beta chains from one specimen sequenced in a study of T cells after yellow fever vaccination. TCRdb re-analysed the 5' RACE reads in MiXCR, keeping a single row per CDR3 protein. The table shows hundreds of thousands of distinct CDR3 sequences, with about 19% occurring only once. The source was PBMCs, collected before the yellow fever booster vaccination. The receptors were sampled from a man aged 18 to 29 who received the YFV17D yellow fever vaccine.

Only a few counts were recorded for this clonotype. This chain joins TRBV7-9 and TRBJ1-4, with TRBD1 identical over 7 bases. The CDR3 consists of 13 residues. Germline CDR1 is SEHNR and CDR2 is FQNEAQ (reference sequence). V lost 2 bases and J lost 8; bases outside the gene matches: 2. The DNA of the CDR3 is TGTGCCAGCAGCTTACACAGGGGAGAAAAACTGTTTTTT. This codes for CASSLHRGEKLFF.

This chain joins TRBV5-1 and TRBJ2-5; TRBD1 might be the D (6 bases). This CDR3 has 17 amino acids. Germline V lookup: CDR1 SGHRS, CDR2 YFSETQ. Trimming shortened V by 1 base and J by 2 bases, and 18 bases separated the two germline ends. The CDR3 loop reads CASSLRWGHSIQETQYF. CDR3 sequence (DNA): TGCGCCAGCAGCTTGAGGTGGGGGCACAGTATACAAGAGACCCAGTACTTC.

This clonotype showed up many times. The chain couples TRBV7-2 to TRBJ2-7; 7 bases fit TRBD2. This CDR3 has 14 amino acids. CDR1 and CDR2 (germline): SGHTA, FQGNSA. The J segment lost 2 bases and the V segment lost 4 bases, leaving 5 bases of the junction unmatched. CDR3 in amino acids: CASSYQTSTYEQYV. The DNA of the CDR3 is TGTGCCAGCAGCTACCAGACTAGCACCTACGAGCAGTACGTC.

This rearrangement joins TRBV6-5 to TRBJ1-3; D is unclear. V was clipped by 6 bases and J by 8 bases, with 11 bases between them. The CDR3 is 12 residues long. Germline lookup yields CDR1 MNHEY and CDR2 SVGAGI. The CDR3 DNA is TGTGCCAGCAGGGCAGGATCGGACACCATATATTTT. Protein: CASRAGSDTIYF.

This clonotype was counted at least ten times. The chain recombines TRBV12-3 or TRBV12-4 with TRBJ2-3, with D possibly being TRBD2 (5 bases). The CDR3 loop spans 15 amino acids. V shed 7 bases and J shed 0 bases, with 14 bases lying between them. The CDR3 coding sequence is TGTGCCAGCACCCATTTCGGCGGGAGCACAGATACGCAGTATTTT. It yields the protein CASTHFGGSTDTQYF.

The CDR3 protein is CASTLGYLGAEYSIQYF. CDR3 DNA: TGTGCCAGCACCCTCGGCTATCTAGGGGCAGAGTATAGCATTCAGTACTTC. The chain couples TRBV7-9 to TRBJ2-4, with D maybe TRBD1 (5 bases). Trimming pared 7 bases from V and 9 bases from J, leaving 28 bases between. Germline CDR1 reads SEHNR; CDR2 reads FQNEAQ (reference sequence). CDR3 length: 17 amino acids.

This chain connects TRBV13 to TRBJ2-7, with D possibly TRBD1 on 5 matching bases. Trimming took 4 bases from V and 0 from J, leaving 13 bases between them. Germline V gene data show CDR1 as PRHDT and CDR2 as FYEKMQ (reference sequence). This CDR3 is 15 amino acids long. The CDR3 here is CASSSDDSSSYEQYF. CDR3 DNA: TGTGCCAGCAGCTCCGACGACAGTTCCTCCTACGAGCAGTACTTC.

V gene TRBV20-1 combines with J gene TRBJ1-1; D is ambiguous. Germline lookup yields CDR1 DFQATT and CDR2 SNEGSKA (reference sequence). The CDR3 spans 14 residues. V was cut by 0 bases and J by 6 bases, with 14 bases left in between. This CDR3 reads CSARESTSLPEAFF. The DNA for the CDR3 is TGCAGTGCTAGAGAAAGCACATCTCTTCCTGAAGCTTTCTTT.

This clonotype has a handful of counts. The chain is built from TRBV15 and TRBJ2-7, with 8 nucleotides matching TRBD1. V gave up 2 bases and J gave up 5 bases; unmatched junction bases: 5. Germline V lookup: CDR1 LNHNV, CDR2 YYDKDF (reference sequence). This CDR3 is 14 amino acids long. Here the CDR3 reads CATSRRTGSNEQYF. Here the CDR3 DNA reads TGTGCCACCAGCAGACGGACAGGGAGCAACGAGCAGTACTTC.